The 28 T cell receptor beta chains listed next were all sequenced from one sample in a study of siplizumab effects on memory and regulatory T cells. Repertoires were generated with immunoSEQ multiplex PCR, while TCRdb's copy carries only in-frame clones and drops some. The table has about 100,000 clones, about 95% seen once; the top ten hold 1% to 1.5%. The sample comprised non-Treg CD4+ T cells sorted from blood. The receptors originated from a human donor in good health.

The chain has TRBV7-9 and TRBJ2-1, with unresolved D. CDR3 size: 12 residues. The V gene lost 5 bases and the J gene lost 12 bases, with 14 bases spanning the gap. Germline V CDR1 and CDR2: SEHNR, FQNEAQ (reference sequence). CDR3 nucleotides: TGTGCCAGCAGCCCATTCGGTCCTGGGCAGTTCTTC. Its translation: CASSPFGPGQFF.

The chain has TRBV7-2 and TRBJ2-1, with D uncertain. This CDR3 is built from 15 residues. Germline V gives CDR1 SGHTA, CDR2 FQGNSA. V was clipped by 2 bases and J by 3 bases, with 11 bases between them. The CDR3 region has the DNA TGTGCCAGCAGCTTAACCGGGCGAAACTACAATGAGCAGTTCTTC. Translating gives CASSLTGRNYNEQFF.

The rearrangement uses TRBV5-4 and TRBJ2-7; D is ambiguous. V was shortened by 3 bases and J by 2 bases, with 3 bases between the two germline ends. Germline-derived CDR1 and CDR2 are SGHNT and YYREEE (reference sequence). This CDR3 contains 11 residues. In DNA form, the CDR3 reads TGTGCCAGCAGCTCCCCCTACGAGCAGTACTTC. It is translated as CASSSPYEQYF.

The chain combines TRBV9 with TRBJ2-2, with unresolved D. The CDR3 is made up of 12 amino acids. V was clipped by 0 bases and J by 7 bases, with 4 bases between them. Germline V gene data show CDR1 as SGDLS and CDR2 as YYNGEE. The CDR3 bases are TGTGCCAGCAGCGTAGTTGTCGGGGAGCTGTTTTTT. Translating gives CASSVVVGELFF.

J is TRBJ2-2 and V is TRBV28, with D uncertain. The CDR3 covers 14 residues. The germline gives CDR1 MDHEN, CDR2 SYDVKM. Deletions cut 2 bases from V and 6 bases from J, with 10 bases between. CDR3: CASSLRVPAGELFF. The CDR3 region has the DNA TGTGCCAGCAGTTTACGGGTCCCGGCCGGGGAGCTGTTTTTT.

The V and J genes are TRBV6-1 and TRBJ2-7, with D maybe TRBD1 (6 bases). The CDR3 sequence is 12 residues long. Trimming pared 7 bases from V and 5 bases from J, leaving 12 bases between. Germline CDR1 reads MNHNS; CDR2 reads SASEGT. CDR3 in DNA: TGTGCCAGCATTAGGACAGTAGACGAGCAGTACTTC. This encodes CASIRTVDEQYF.

The chain couples TRBV28 to TRBJ1-5, with TRBD1 matching 8 bases. The CDR3 runs 14 residues. With V trimmed by 6 bases and J by 3 bases, 4 bases remained unmatched. Germline values: CDR1 MDHEN, CDR2 SYDVKM. CDR3 sequence (DNA): TGTGCCAGCAGCGGGACAGGAGACAATCAGCCCCAGCATTTT. Protein product: CASSGTGDNQPQHF.

J is TRBJ2-1 and V is TRBV18; D gene uncertain. This CDR3 has 13 residues. CDR1 is KGHSH and CDR2 is LQKENI in the germline V gene. The V end lost 4 bases, the J end lost 5 bases, and 9 bases lay between the germline ends. CDR3 amino acids: CASSRMSDNEQFF. In DNA, the CDR3 is TGTGCCAGCTCACGGATGTCGGACAATGAGCAGTTCTTC.

The gene calls are TRBV20-1 and TRBJ1-2; no reliable D call. The CDR3 has 11 amino acids. V lost 6 bases to trimming and J lost 1 base, with 6 bases between them. Germline V gene data show CDR1 as DFQATT and CDR2 as SNEGSKA (reference sequence). The CDR3 spells CSAVVNYGYTF. The CDR3 DNA follows: TGCAGTGCCGTCGTTAACTATGGCTACACCTTC.

The chain joins TRBV5-3 to TRBJ2-5; D perhaps matches TRBD1 (6 bases). The end of the DNA is better explained by TRBJ2-7, so the J call may be wrong. TRBV5-3 is an ORF for which the function is uncertain. The CDR3 has 16 residues. CDR3 sequence reads: CARSLPRLQGIHEQYF. Here the CDR3 DNA reads TGTGCCAGAAGCTTACCGCGATTACAGGGTATCCACGAGCAGTACTTC.

This clone was recorded only once. The chain has TRBV19 and TRBJ2-7, with 10 bases fitting TRBD2. CDR1 is LNHDA and CDR2 is SQIVND in the germline V gene (reference sequence). The length of the CDR3 is 15 residues. Unmatched junction bases numbered 12, after V lost 9 bases and J lost 4 bases. The CDR3 DNA reads as TGTGCCAGCACGGTAGCGGGAGGTAGTTTGTACGAGCAGTACTTC. It codes for CASTVAGGSLYEQYF.

This CDR3 is CASSLLAGGGGELFF. The DNA for the CDR3 is TGTGCCAGCAGCCTACTAGCGGGAGGCGGCGGGGAGCTGTTTTTT. The chain is built from TRBV28 and TRBJ2-2; 12 positions agree with TRBD2. The V gene's germline CDR1 is MDHEN and CDR2 SYDVKM. The CDR3 consists of 15 residues. The V and J ends lost 6 bases and 7 bases, in that order; junction bases with no gene match: 6.

The V gene is TRBV5-1, the J gene TRBJ2-5; 10 bases are shared with TRBD2. Germline V gene data show CDR1 as SGHRS and CDR2 as YFSETQ. V lost 4 bases, J lost 1 base, and 7 bases stayed unmatched. The CDR3 runs to 16 residues. CDR3 loop: CASSPGLARLQETQYF. For the CDR3, the DNA is TGCGCCAGCAGCCCGGGACTAGCGAGACTCCAAGAGACCCAGTACTTC.

V usage is TRBV27 and J usage is TRBJ2-2; 7 nucleotides line up with TRBD2. CDR1 and CDR2 from the germline V gene are MNHEY and SMNVEV (reference sequence). After removal of 6 bases from V and 1 base from J, the junction contained 5 bases not matched to a gene. The CDR3 extends over 15 amino acids. The CDR3 here is CASRSAGVNTGELFF. In DNA, the CDR3 is TGTGCCAGCAGATCGGCGGGAGTGAACACCGGGGAGCTGTTTTTT.

This sequence joins TRBV18 and TRBJ2-3, with TRBD2 matching 8 bases. Looked up from germline, CDR1 is KGHSH and CDR2 is LQKENI. The ends lost 1 base at V and 3 bases at J; junction bases unmatched: 9. The CDR3 is made up of 17 amino acids. This CDR3 reads CASSPLTLLAGTDTQYF. The CDR3 bases are TGTGCCAGCTCACCACTCACCTTGTTAGCGGGAACAGATACGCAGTATTTT.

The rearrangement uses TRBV30 and TRBJ2-2; 7 bases agree with TRBD1. The V gene end was trimmed by 3 bases and the J gene end by 0 bases; junction bases not matched to a gene: 1. Germline V CDR1 and CDR2: GTSNPN, SVGIG (reference sequence). CDR3 length: 14 amino acids. Here the CDR3 reads CAWRGTANTGELFF. DNA for the CDR3: TGTGCCTGGAGGGGGACAGCGAACACCGGGGAGCTGTTTTTT.

The chain recombines TRBV5-1 with TRBJ2-1, with 7 positions matching TRBD2. Germline loops: CDR1 SGHRS, CDR2 YFSETQ. The CDR3 is 13 residues long. The DNA of the CDR3 is TGCGCAACCGGAGTAGCGGGTTACAATGAGCAGTTCTTC. It yields the protein CATGVAGYNEQFF. The complete variable domain, with remaining parts taken from reference TRBV5-1 and TRBJ2-1, reads KAGVTQTPRYLIKTRGQQVTLSCSPISGHRSVSWYQQTPGQGLQFLFEYFSETQRNKGNFPGRFSGRQFSNSRSEMNVSTLELGDSALYLCATGVAGYNEQFFGPGTRLTVL.

The chain recombines TRBV2 with TRBJ2-1, with TRBD1 matching over 11 bases. V lost 8 bases and J lost 8; bases outside the gene matches: 8. Per the germline V gene, CDR1 is SNHLY and CDR2 is FYNNEI. The CDR3 is made up of 14 amino acids. CDR3 amino acids: CASRPGQGGYEQFF. The CDR3 nucleotides are TGTGCCAGCCGTCCGGGACAGGGGGGATATGAGCAGTTCTTC.

This clone was seen a single time. This rearrangement joins TRBV10-3 to TRBJ2-7; 9 bases fit TRBD2. Germline CDR1 is ENHRY and CDR2 is SYGVKD. J gave up 3 bases and V 10 bases, and 10 bases lay outside the gene matches. The CDR3 is 14 amino acids. The CDR3 sequence is CATEREVPGYEQYF. The CDR3 DNA is TGTGCCACGGAGCGGGAGGTACCCGGCTACGAGCAGTACTTC.

The rearrangement joins TRBV7-9 to TRBJ1-1, with D unresolved. V gave up 3 bases and J gave up 0 bases, with 5 bases separating them. CDR3 size: 13 residues. Germline V lookup: CDR1 SEHNR, CDR2 FQNEAQ (reference sequence). For the CDR3, the DNA is TGTGCCAGCAGCTTGGCGATGAACACTGAAGCTTTCTTT. Protein sequence: CASSLAMNTEAFF.

Here the CDR3 reads CASKLTRSTDTQYF. Here the CDR3 DNA reads TGTGCCAGCAAATTGACCCGTTCCACAGATACGCAGTATTTT. The chain is built from TRBV2 and TRBJ2-3; D gene uncertain. Germline V gene data show CDR1 as SNHLY and CDR2 as FYNNEI. The ends were cut back, 7 bases at V and 2 bases at J, with 13 bases in the middle. CDR3 length equals 14 residues.

The gene calls are TRBV2 and TRBJ1-2; D remains unclear. Germline-derived CDR1 and CDR2 are SNHLY and FYNNEI. The CDR3 loop spans 13 amino acids. V shed 8 bases and J shed 5 bases, with 15 bases lying between them. The CDR3 is CASADGGGYGYTF. CDR3 bases: TGTGCCAGCGCCGACGGTGGAGGGTATGGCTACACCTTC.

The J gene is TRBJ2-1, the V gene TRBV25-1, with a tentative D call TRBD1 (6 bases). The CDR3 is 12 amino acids. The germline V and J ends were trimmed by 8 bases and 8 bases, with 13 bases remaining between them. CDR1 MGHDK and CDR2 SYGVNS come from the germline V gene. In DNA, the CDR3 is TGTGCCAGCCGGTGGGACACAGATGAGCAGTTCTTC. It translates to CASRWDTDEQFF.

The genes are TRBV29-1 and TRBJ2-2, with 10 positions matching TRBD1. The V gene end was trimmed by 7 bases and the J gene end by 4 bases; junction bases not matched to a gene: 3. Germline V lookup: CDR1 SQVTM, CDR2 ANQGSEA. The CDR3 extends over 13 amino acids. The CDR3 DNA reads as TGCAGCGGGACAGGGGGGTCCACCGGGGAGCTGTTTTTT. Translated, it gives CSGTGGSTGELFF.

The chain has TRBV6-6 and TRBJ2-3, with D possibly matching TRBD2 (6 bases). The CDR3 loop spans 16 amino acids. Germline V gene lookup returns CDR1 MNHNY and CDR2 SVGAGI (reference sequence). V shed 0 bases and J shed 0 bases, with 10 bases lying between them. CDR3 bases: TGTGCCAGCAGTTACTCGTCGGGGACTAGCACAGATACGCAGTATTTT. This codes for CASSYSSGTSTDTQYF.

CDR3 DNA: TGTGCCAGTAGTATCGGCAGGGCCGGGGACTACGAGCAGTACTTC. It yields the protein CASSIGRAGDYEQYF. The V and J genes are TRBV19 and TRBJ2-7; the D gene could be TRBD1 or TRBD2 (5 bases each). The CDR3 consists of 15 residues. V was pared by 3 bases and J by 3 bases, with 15 bases between. The germline CDR1 and CDR2 sequences are LNHDA and SQIVND (reference sequence).

The V and J genes are TRBV5-1 and TRBJ2-7, with 11 bases fitting TRBD2. The V gene end was trimmed by 4 bases and the J gene end by 0 bases; junction bases not matched to a gene: 3. Germline V gives CDR1 SGHRS, CDR2 YFSETQ. The CDR3 length is 15 residues. As DNA, the CDR3 is TGCGCCAGCAGCATACTAGCGGGAGTCTCCTACGAGCAGTACTTC. Amino acid sequence: CASSILAGVSYEQYF.

The chain uses TRBV28 and TRBJ1-3, with 7 bases identical to TRBD1. CDR1 and CDR2 from the germline V gene are MDHEN and SYDVKM. Trimming cost V 4 bases and J 1 base; bases outside gene matches: 7. The CDR3 extends over 16 amino acids. CDR3 sequence reads: CASSYRGSVSGNTIYF. The CDR3 DNA sequence: TGTGCCAGCAGTTACAGGGGATCAGTATCTGGAAACACCATATATTTT.